Sequencing of this T cell receptor (beta chain) was carried out in a study of blood T cell repertoires in COVID-19. Per the original methods: The assay estimated nucleated cells by amplifying reference gene primers. Assay used: immunoSEQ multiplex PCR; TCRdb lists only in-frame clones, some missing. That table supplies the V and J calls and clone size; D and trimming were determined from the DNA. The data hold approximately 16,000 clones, with roughly nine tenths observed a single time. The sequenced sample consisted of peripheral blood. The sequence was obtained from a man at least 80 years old with acute or convalescent COVID-19.

The CDR3 spells CASSWKGLGGETQYF. The CDR3 DNA is TGCGCCAGCAGCTGGAAGGGTCTAGGGGGAGAGACCCAGTACTTC. The J gene is TRBJ2-5, the V gene TRBV5-1; tentatively, D is TRBD1 (6 bases). Germline CDR1 is SGHRS and CDR2 is YFSETQ. This CDR3 region has 15 residues. The ends were cut back, 3 bases at V and 4 bases at J, with 16 bases in the middle.